The 2 T cell receptor beta chains in this list originate from one sample, sequenced in a study of cytomegalovirus exposure and HLA in healthy donors. The study ran its PCR with 60 Vbeta and 13 Jbeta primers. Assay used: immunoSEQ multiplex PCR; TCRdb lists only in-frame clones, some missing. The profile shows roughly 110,000 clones, roughly 82% of them singletons. The sample was PBMCs. These TCRs come from a young man in good health and CMV-seropositive.

Note on this clone: This CDR3 is also generated by other DNA sequences in the sample. This chain joins TRBV5-6 and TRBJ2-1; possible D gene TRBD2, 6 bases. This CDR3 region has 12 residues. Looked up from germline, CDR1 is SGHDT and CDR2 is YYEEEE. Trimming left V 4 bases short and J 8 bases short, with 10 bases between. The CDR3, as DNA: TGTGCCAGCAGCGGGACTGGAGATGAGCAGTTCTTC. This encodes CASSGTGDEQFF. Together with reference TRBV5-6 and TRBJ2-1, the CDR3 gives the full variable domain: DAGVTQSPTHLIKTRGQQVTLRCSPKSGHDTVSWYQQALGQGPQFIFQYYEEEERQRGNFPDRFSGHQFPNYSSELNVNALLLGDSALYLCASSGTGDEQFFGPGTRLTVL.

The J gene is TRBJ1-1, the V gene TRBV19, with 9 bases aligning to TRBD1. Germline values: CDR1 LNHDA, CDR2 SQIVND (reference sequence). The J segment lost 4 bases and the V segment lost 6 bases, leaving 6 bases of the junction unmatched. CDR3 size: 14 residues. CDR3 DNA sequence: TGTGCCAGTAGACGGACAGGGGTGGGCACTGAAGCTTTCTTT. Its translation: CASRRTGVGTEAFF. Full variable domain (rest looked up from reference TRBV19 and TRBJ1-1): DGGITQSPKYLFRKEGQNVTLSCEQNLNHDAMYWYRQDPGQGLRLIYYSQIVNDFQKGDIAEGYSVSREKKESFPLTVTSAQKNPTAFYLCASRRTGVGTEAFFGQGTRLTVV.